These 12 T cell receptor beta chains were all obtained from the same sample, sequenced in a study of type 1 regulatory T cells. A single record per CDR3 protein comes from TCRdb applying MiXCR to the reads. The table shows over 90,000 distinct CDR3 sequences, with around 30% occurring only once. The specimen was CD4+ T cells, either the whole sample or a sorted fraction (not recorded which). These receptors all stem from a human donor in good health.

This clonotype was detected only a few times. The chain combines TRBV20-1 with TRBJ1-2; D ambiguous. V was cut by 6 bases and J by 4 bases, with 15 bases left in between. The CDR3 consists of 13 residues. Germline-derived CDR1 and CDR2 are DFQATT and SNEGSKA (reference sequence). The CDR3 region is CSAARETSYGYTF. In nucleotides, the CDR3 is TGCAGTGCGGCACGTGAGACGAGCTATGGCTACACCTTC.

V is TRBV3-1 and J is TRBJ2-7; D could derive from TRBD1 or TRBD2 (5 bases each). Per germline, CDR1 LGHDT and CDR2 YNNKEL (reference sequence). Trimming cost V 2 bases and J 6 bases, with 11 bases left between them. There are 13 residues in the CDR3. This CDR3 is CASSQNPGGEQYF. The CDR3 nucleotides read TGTGCCAGCAGCCAAAACCCTGGGGGCGAGCAGTACTTC.

This chain joins TRBV20-1 and TRBJ2-7, with 7 positions matching TRBD2. V shed 8 bases, J shed 0 bases, and the junction held 10 bases outside the gene matches. This CDR3 comprises 14 residues. The germline V gene encodes CDR1 DFQATT and CDR2 SNEGSKA (reference sequence). CDR3 region: CSTPNPSGSYEQYF. CDR3 coding DNA: TGCAGTACTCCGAATCCTAGCGGCTCCTACGAGCAGTACTTC.

This clonotype has a count of ten or more. The chain links TRBV20-1 to TRBJ2-5; 11 bases fit TRBD2. Losses at the gene ends were 6 bases for V and 5 bases for J; bases not matched to a gene: 11. This CDR3 spans 15 amino acids. CDR1 and CDR2 (germline): DFQATT, SNEGSKA (reference sequence). Here the CDR3 reads CSAVLLAGGLETQYF. For the CDR3, the DNA is TGCAGTGCCGTTCTCCTAGCGGGAGGCCTGGAGACCCAGTACTTC.

The chain uses TRBV25-1 and TRBJ1-1; D unclear. In germline, CDR1 is MGHDK, CDR2 SYGVNS. V gave up 1 base and J gave up 3 bases, with 9 bases separating them. The CDR3 sequence is 14 residues long. The CDR3 loop reads CASSEFGDYTEAFF. CDR3 bases: TGTGCCAGCAGTGAATTTGGCGACTACACTGAAGCTTTCTTT.

The V and J genes are TRBV20-1 and TRBJ2-1; D call uncertain. Germline V gene data show CDR1 as DFQATT and CDR2 as SNEGSKA (reference sequence). The ends were cut back, 6 bases at V and 7 bases at J, with 16 bases in the middle. The CDR3 totals 13 residues. CDR3: CSAEQSLGNEQFF. CDR3 bases: TGCAGTGCAGAGCAATCCTTGGGTAATGAGCAGTTCTTC.

Turning to this clonotype: Germline is not matched at one junction end, which may reflect a read error. V gene TRBV28 combines with J gene TRBJ2-2; a possible D gene is TRBD2 (6 bases). Per the germline V gene, CDR1 is MDHEN and CDR2 is SYDVKM. The CDR3 runs 15 residues. CDR3 loop: CASSPTRRETGKLFF. CDR3 nucleotide sequence: TGTGCCAGCAGTCCAACCCGACGGGAGACCGGGAAGCTGTTTTTT. Filled out from reference TRBV28 and TRBJ2-2, the complete variable domain reads DVKVTQSSRYLVKRTGEKVFLECVQDMDHENMFWYRQDPGLGLRLIYFSYDVKMKEKGDIPEGYSVSREKKERFSLILESASTNQTSMYLCASSPTRRETGKLFFGEGSRLTVL.

The chain employs TRBV29-1 and TRBJ2-4; TRBD2 might be the D (6 bases). CDR3 length equals 14 residues. Germline lookup yields CDR1 SQVTM and CDR2 ANQGSEA. The V gene lost 4 bases and the J gene lost 3 bases, with 13 bases spanning the gap. CDR3 nucleotide sequence: TGCAGCGTTGTCACCCAGGGACTCAAAAACATTCAGTACTTC. It specifies CSVVTQGLKNIQYF.

The genes are TRBV5-1 and TRBJ2-7; D unclear. The CDR3 length is 13 residues. The V end lost 2 bases, the J end lost 7 bases, and 13 bases lay between the germline ends. From germline, CDR1 is SGHRS and CDR2 YFSETQ. DNA of the CDR3: TGCGCCAGCAGCTTTGCCCTACTCTCAGAGCAGTACTTC. It yields the protein CASSFALLSEQYF.

In DNA form, the CDR3 reads TGCGCCAGCAGCTTGGAGGGGTCATCTGGCTACACCTTC. Its translation: CASSLEGSSGYTF. V and J are TRBV5-1 and TRBJ1-2; D perhaps matches TRBD1 (5 bases). The CDR3 is made up of 13 amino acids. V was trimmed by 0 bases and J by 7 bases, leaving 10 bases between them. The germline gives CDR1 SGHRS, CDR2 YFSETQ.

V usage is TRBV7-2 and J usage is TRBJ2-7, with 8 bases lining up with TRBD2. Germline V gene sequence: CDR1 SGHTA, CDR2 FQGNSA. This CDR3 is built from 18 residues. Losses at the gene ends were 4 bases for V and 6 bases for J; bases not matched to a gene: 20. CDR3 DNA sequence: TGTGCCAGCAGCTCAGGGGCTCGTGGACTAGCTTTCTCCGCCGAGCAGTACTTC. It yields the protein CASSSGARGLAFSAEQYF.

Concerning this clonotype: The CDR3 carries no conserved terminal phenylalanine or tryptophan, so it likely arises from a read error. The CDR3 protein is CASSLLVGPNEQFL. The CDR3 region has the DNA TGTGCCAGCAGCTTATTGGTCGGGCCCAATGAGCAGTTCCTC. The chain employs TRBV7-8 and TRBJ2-1, with D unresolved. The CDR3 runs to 14 residues. Trimming cost V 2 bases and J 6 bases, with 11 bases left between them. From germline, CDR1 is SGHVS and CDR2 FQNEAQ.